The 8 T cell receptor beta chains below were found in one sample sequenced in a study of CD8 T cells in ankylosing spondylitis listed by TCRdb under 2017. General study outcomes and caveats: Blood from ankylosing spondylitis patients appeared to be characterized by a TCR beta motif composed of 7 to 9 highly homologous amino acid variants.

The antigens these receptors bind are not known. Library method: 5' RACE. The sequencing machine was an Illumina HiSeq 2500. The public reads were reprocessed in TCRdb via fastp at Q25 and MiXCR, keeping in-frame beta chains. Rows are unified per CDR3 protein, each entry keeping the most common DNA and genes. For this sample there are some 700,000 distinct CDR3 sequences; 15% to 20% appear just once. The ten largest account for roughly a fifth of the sample. The sequencing input was blood, either unsorted or a sorted T cell fraction (not recorded which). The receptor set was obtained from a male donor with ankylosing spondylitis.

The sample holds a few counts of this clonotype. J is TRBJ2-1 and V is TRBV20-1; the match to TRBD2 covers 8 bases. This CDR3 comprises 16 residues. Unmatched junction bases numbered 11, after V lost 0 bases and J lost 7 bases. The germline CDR1 and CDR2 sequences are DFQATT and SNEGSKA (reference sequence). CDR3 protein: CSARDPAGARGNEQFF. CDR3 bases: TGCAGTGCTAGAGATCCAGCGGGGGCGCGTGGGAATGAGCAGTTCTTC.

This chain connects TRBV6-2 or TRBV6-3 to TRBJ2-1; 12 positions match TRBD2. V trimming: 2 bases; J trimming: 5 bases; junction bases outside the gene matches: 10. CDR3 length equals 18 residues. Germline assignment: CDR1 MNHEY and CDR2 SVGEGT. CDR3 sequence (DNA): TGTGCCAGCAGTTACCTCCGGACTAGCGGGGCGAATCACAATGAGCAGTTCTTC. Amino acids: CASSYLRTSGANHNEQFF.

This clonotype was counted only a few times. The rearrangement uses TRBV20-1 and TRBJ1-5; D possibly corresponds to TRBD1 (6 bases). Trimming took 5 bases from V and 0 from J, leaving 8 bases between them. The CDR3 is 13 amino acids. The germline gives CDR1 DFQATT, CDR2 SNEGSKA (reference sequence). This chain's CDR3 is CSAYRDSNQPQHF. The CDR3 DNA sequence: TGCAGTGCTTACAGGGATAGCAATCAGCCCCAGCATTTT.

J is TRBJ2-7 and V is TRBV30; D may match TRBD1 or TRBD2 (5 bases each). V was cut by 0 bases and J by 2 bases, with 14 bases left in between. The CDR3 loop spans 15 amino acids. The germline V gene encodes CDR1 GTSNPN and CDR2 SVGIG (reference sequence). The CDR3 protein is CAWSVRGSGTYEQYF. As DNA, the CDR3 is TGTGCCTGGAGTGTACGGGGCTCCGGGACCTACGAGCAGTACTTC.

The rearrangement uses TRBV29-1 and TRBJ2-1, with a possible D match to TRBD2 (6 bases). Germline loops: CDR1 SQVTM, CDR2 ANQGSEA. This CDR3 contains 14 residues. Trimming took off 1 base at V and 8 bases at J, with 15 bases between the two ends. Here the CDR3 reads CSVEGLGGGDEQFF. The CDR3 bases are TGCAGCGTTGAAGGTTTGGGGGGTGGGGATGAGCAGTTCTTC.

This clonotype was detected a few times. CDR3 region: CASSLPGGIEQYF. DNA for the CDR3: TGTGCCAGCAGCTTACCCGGCGGTATCGAGCAGTACTTC. The rearrangement uses TRBV7-9 and TRBJ2-7; D call uncertain. Trimming cost V 2 bases and J 6 bases, with 11 bases left between them. This CDR3 region has 13 residues. Germline-derived CDR1 and CDR2 are SEHNR and FQNEAQ (reference sequence). Filled out from reference TRBV7-9 and TRBJ2-7, the complete variable domain reads DTGVSQNPRHKITKRGQNVTFRCDPISEHNRLYWYRQTLGQGPEFLTYFQNEAQLEKSRLLSDRFSAERPKGSFSTLEIQRTEQGDSAMYLCASSLPGGIEQYFGPGTRLTVT.

CDR3 sequence reads: CASGWQGELFF. Written as DNA, the CDR3 is TGTGCCAGCGGCTGGCAAGGGGAGCTGTTTTTT. This chain connects TRBV6-2 or TRBV6-3 to TRBJ2-2; D gene unclear. Per germline, CDR1 MNHEY and CDR2 SVGEGT. This CDR3 is 11 amino acids long. With 8 bases removed from V and 8 bases from J, the gap between germline ends came to 9 bases.

This clonotype was counted only a few times. The chain joins TRBV29-1 to TRBJ2-1, with D unclear. V lost 3 bases, J lost 9 bases, and 6 bases lay in between. Germline V gives CDR1 SQVTM, CDR2 ANQGSEA. The CDR3 consists of 10 residues. The CDR3 DNA sequence: TGCAGCGTTGAGCAGGTTGAGCAGTTCTTC. Translation gives CSVEQVEQFF.